These 10 T cell receptor beta chains came from one sample sequenced in a study of long-term antiretroviral therapy in people with HIV. Run at survey level, the immunoSEQ assay was version v3.0. The method was immunoSEQ multiplex PCR; TCRdb's version includes in-frame clones alone and lacks a portion of them. In the table there are some 22,000 clones, approximately 81% of which are singletons. The sample was unsorted PBMCs, taken at the start of antiretroviral therapy. The origin of the receptors is a man aged 50-59 years with HIV.

The chain recombines TRBV9 with TRBJ2-2; D gene unclear. V was pared by 0 bases and J by 0 bases, with 3 bases between. The germline CDR1 and CDR2 sequences are SGDLS and YYNGEE. This CDR3 has 14 amino acids. In DNA, the CDR3 is TGTGCCAGCAGCGTAGTAGCGAACACCGGGGAGCTGTTTTTT. Translation gives CASSVVANTGELFF.

The chain recombines TRBV11-3 with TRBJ2-5; 13 bases fit TRBD2. The J segment lost 5 bases and the V segment lost 5 bases, leaving 5 bases of the junction unmatched. Germline CDR1 is SGHNT and CDR2 is YENEEA. This CDR3 region has 15 residues. CDR3 nucleotides: TGTGCCAGCAGCGGATGGACTAGCGGGAGTGAGACCCAGTACTTC. Its translation is CASSGWTSGSETQYF.

The chain uses TRBV7-9 and TRBJ2-7; tentative D call: TRBD2 (6 bases). Germline V gene data show CDR1 as SEHNR and CDR2 as FQNEAQ (reference sequence). The CDR3 totals 13 residues. Trimming left V 8 bases short and J 7 bases short, with 18 bases between. The CDR3 region is CASRWRDHSEQYF. The CDR3 bases are TGTGCCAGCCGCTGGCGGGATCATTCGGAGCAGTACTTC.

This clone has a handful of counts. The gene calls are TRBV30 and TRBJ2-1; TRBD2 agrees at 8 bases. This CDR3 comprises 12 residues. Germline V gene data show CDR1 as GTSNPN and CDR2 as SVGIG (reference sequence). With 1 base clipped from V and 8 bases from J, the junction kept 1 base outside the gene matches. CDR3 loop: CAWSGTSHEQFF. The CDR3 coding sequence is TGTGCCTGGAGTGGGACTAGCCATGAGCAGTTCTTC.

The chain uses TRBV6-4 and TRBJ2-1; 10 bases match TRBD1. The CDR3 runs to 14 residues. Trimming at V came to 4 bases and at J to 5 bases, leaving 2 bases not matched to a gene. The germline gives CDR1 MRHNA, CDR2 SNTAGT. CDR3: CASSGQGAHNEQFF. In nucleotides, the CDR3 is TGTGCCAGCAGTGGACAGGGGGCCCACAATGAGCAGTTCTTC.

The chain is built from TRBV7-9 and TRBJ2-5, with TRBD1 identical over 9 bases. J gave up 3 bases and V 5 bases, and 7 bases lay outside the gene matches. The CDR3 contains 15 residues. CDR1 and CDR2 (germline): SEHNR, FQNEAQ (reference sequence). The CDR3 coding sequence is TGTGCCAGCAGCCGGGACAGGGTCCGTAAAGAGACCCAGTACTTC. Protein product: CASSRDRVRKETQYF.

In DNA, the CDR3 is TGTGCCAGCAGTGGACAAAGGCAATCCTACGAGCAGTACTTC. Its translation: CASSGQRQSYEQYF. This rearrangement joins TRBV6-1 to TRBJ2-7; D remains unclear. Trimming stripped 4 bases from V and 1 base from J, with 11 bases between. CDR3 length: 14 amino acids. Germline lookup yields CDR1 MNHNS and CDR2 SASEGT.

The chain links TRBV6-1 to TRBJ1-3; D might be TRBD1 (5 bases). The V gene's germline CDR1 is MNHNS and CDR2 SASEGT. Trimming stripped 3 bases from V and 3 bases from J, with 12 bases between. This CDR3 is 15 amino acids long. The CDR3 region is CASSEEGTGGNTIYF. CDR3 sequence (DNA): TGTGCCAGCAGTGAGGAGGGGACCGGTGGAAACACCATATATTTT.

The CDR3 bases are TGTGCCAGCAGTTACGGCTTTGAAGCTTTCTTT. The encoded protein is CASSYGFEAFF. The V and J genes are TRBV6-5 and TRBJ1-1; no definite D call. From germline, CDR1 is MNHEY and CDR2 SVGAGI. CDR3 length: 11 amino acids. The ends were cut back, 2 bases at V and 7 bases at J, with 5 bases in the middle.

The V call is TRBV7-9, the J call TRBJ1-2; D is unclear. V was cut by 5 bases and J by 3 bases, with 13 bases left in between. This CDR3 comprises 14 residues. Germline CDR1 reads SEHNR; CDR2 reads FQNEAQ (reference sequence). CDR3 DNA sequence: TGTGCCAGCAGCCGTTCGGCGGACGACTATGGCTACACCTTC. Its protein is CASSRSADDYGYTF.